This T cell receptor (beta chain) was observed in a study of blood T cell repertoires in COVID-19. Turning to the study itself: Material from acute and convalescent COVID-19 was sourced from the United States, Italy and Spain. T cells, B-cell-depleted T cells, or PBMCs provided the cDNA or gDNA that served as material.

The table lists this clone with a count of one. Germline lookup yields CDR1 SGHDT and CDR2 YYEEEE. V was cut by 1 base and J by 9 bases, with 8 bases left in between. The CDR3 is 12 amino acids. Profiling relied on immunoSEQ multiplex PCR, and the TCRdb table lists in-frame clones only, not all of them. Among hundreds of thousands of clones listed, approximately 84% were seen once. Grouping used clinical history reported by participants in a survey and questionnaire. The sample comprised PBMCs or T cells enriched from blood (not recorded which). The chain is built from TRBV5-6 and TRBJ1-3; D is uncertain. The source is a man aged 35-49 years who had recovered from COVID-19. The CDR3 coding sequence is TGTGCCAGCAGCTTGAATCCAGGCACCATATATTTT. Protein sequence: CASSLNPGTIYF.